The 24 T cell receptor beta chains reported below all come from one sample, sequenced in a study of blood T cells in healthy people across ages. A second PCR, run for roughly 7 to 12 cycles, used a sample-barcoded 5' primer plus a J-beta primer mix. TCRdb reprocessed the 5' RACE reads via MiXCR and lists one record per CDR3 protein. In the table there are around 800,000 distinct CDR3 sequences, roughly 24% of which are singletons. These records were also assigned to another study, of T cells of mothers and their children.

Input material: blood. The receptors derive from a boy younger than 18 in good health.

This clonotype was observed a few times. The CDR3 region has the DNA TGCGCCAGCAGCTTGGCCAGTAAGGCAGGGGAAACCTACGAGCAGTACTTC. As protein: CASSLASKAGETYEQYF. This chain uses TRBV5-1 with TRBJ2-7; tentatively, D is TRBD1 (6 bases). This CDR3 contains 17 residues. The germline gives CDR1 SGHRS, CDR2 YFSETQ. The V end was cut by 0 bases, the J end by 2 bases, with 18 bases between. Full variable domain (rest looked up from reference TRBV5-1 and TRBJ2-7): KAGVTQTPRYLIKTRGQQVTLSCSPISGHRSVSWYQQTPGQGLQFLFEYFSETQRNKGNFPGRFSGRQFSNSRSEMNVSTLELGDSALYLCASSLASKAGETYEQYFGPGTRLTVT.

This clonotype was detected a few times. This chain connects TRBV18 to TRBJ2-5; tentatively, D is TRBD2 (6 bases). V was cut by 0 bases and J by 3 bases, with 8 bases left in between. Germline V gene data show CDR1 as KGHSH and CDR2 as LQKENI. CDR3 length equals 14 residues. The CDR3 spells CASSPPGEEETQYF. The DNA of the CDR3 is TGTGCCAGCTCACCACCGGGGGAGGAAGAGACCCAGTACTTC.

This chain links TRBV5-1 with TRBJ2-1; D might be TRBD1 or TRBD2, each matching 7 bases. Deletions cut 4 bases from V and 6 bases from J, with 26 bases between. This CDR3 has 18 residues. Germline values: CDR1 SGHRS, CDR2 YFSETQ. The CDR3: CASSPGGWGDRLFNEQFF. CDR3 nucleotide sequence: TGCGCCAGCAGCCCCGGGGGGTGGGGGGACAGATTATTCAATGAGCAGTTCTTC.

This clonotype has a handful of counts. The gene calls are TRBV12-3 or TRBV12-4 and TRBJ2-3; maybe TRBD1 (5 bases). Trimming took off 5 bases at V and 5 bases at J, with 14 bases between the two ends. This CDR3 contains 14 residues. The CDR3 DNA is TGTGCCAGCAGTCCTTACCAGGGAATAGATACGCAGTATTTT. It specifies CASSPYQGIDTQYF.

This clonotype has ten or more counts. This CDR3 is CAISWGSSGNTIYF. CDR3 DNA sequence: TGTGCCATCTCGTGGGGGAGCTCTGGAAACACCATATATTTT. The chain carries TRBV10-3 and TRBJ1-3, with D perhaps TRBD1 (5 bases). Germline V CDR1 and CDR2: ENHRY, SYGVKD. The V and J ends lost 8 bases and 0 bases respectively, with 11 bases between them. The CDR3 has 14 amino acids.

This clonotype has just a few counts. CDR3 nucleotides: TGTGCCAGCAGCCCACACCCAACTAGCGGGGGAAAGTATTTT. It encodes CASSPHPTSGGKYF. This chain links TRBV7-8 with TRBJ2-3; 11 nucleotides agree with TRBD2. The CDR3 is made up of 14 amino acids. The germline gives CDR1 SGHVS, CDR2 FQNEAQ. Trimming removed 5 bases from V and 13 bases from J; junction bases left unmatched: 11. The entire variable domain, with the rest obtained from reference TRBV7-8 and TRBJ2-3, is as follows: GAGVSQSPRYKVAKRGQDVALRCDPISGHVSLFWYQQALGQGPEFLTYFQNEAQLDKSGLPSDRFFAERPEGSVSTLKIQRTQQEDSAVYLCASSPHPTSGGKYFGPGTRLTVL.

This clonotype was detected only a few times. The chain uses TRBV14 and TRBJ2-5; D perhaps matches TRBD1 (5 bases). Trimming pared 7 bases from V and 0 bases from J, leaving 12 bases between. This CDR3 region has 14 residues. Germline loops: CDR1 SGHDN, CDR2 FVKESK. The CDR3: CASIPGLYQETQYF. DNA for the CDR3: TGTGCCAGCATCCCAGGGTTGTACCAAGAGACCCAGTACTTC.

On this clonotype itself: This clone may be a read error of a much larger clone one base away. J is TRBJ2-7 and V is TRBV6-1; 10 bases line up with TRBD1. The V segment lost 7 bases and the J segment 3 bases; nucleotides outside the gene matches: 3. Germline CDR1 and CDR2: MNHNS and SASEGT. The CDR3 is made up of 13 amino acids. This chain's CDR3 is CASTWTGGYEQYF. The DNA for the CDR3 is TGTGCCAGCACTTGGACAGGGGGCTACGAGCAGTACTTC.

J is TRBJ1-2 and V is TRBV12-3 or TRBV12-4; possible D gene TRBD1, 5 bases. The CDR3 totals 12 residues. The germline V and J ends were trimmed by 6 bases and 8 bases, with 13 bases remaining between them. The CDR3 coding sequence is TGTGCCAGCAGCGCCGCGGGGGACGGCTACACCTTC. This sequence encodes CASSAAGDGYTF.

This clonotype was seen a handful of times. V is TRBV19 and J is TRBJ1-2; no reliable D call. The germline V and J ends were trimmed by 1 base and 4 bases, with 13 bases remaining between them. Per the germline V gene, CDR1 is LNHDA and CDR2 is SQIVND (reference sequence). The CDR3 extends over 15 amino acids. The CDR3 here is CASSIGGVGVYGYTF. Written as DNA, the CDR3 is TGTGCCAGTAGTATAGGGGGAGTGGGCGTCTATGGCTACACCTTC.

A remark on this clonotype: Because it lacks the conserved phenylalanine or tryptophan at the end, this CDR3 is likely a read error. The CDR3 protein is CASSSDRERFSYEQYS. The CDR3 DNA sequence: TGTGCCAGCAGCTCAGACAGGGAGCGTTTCTCCTACGAGCAGTACTCC. The chain recombines TRBV11-1 with TRBJ2-5, with 7 bases matching TRBD1. Near its end, the DNA agrees better with TRBJ2-7, so the J call may be wrong. Germline CDR1 is SGHAT and CDR2 is FQDESV (reference sequence). CDR3 length: 16 residues.

This clonotype was seen only a few times. The rearrangement links TRBV12-3 or TRBV12-4 to TRBJ2-5; 9 bases are shared with TRBD2. V shed 6 bases and J 1 base; nucleotides not matched to a gene: 6. The CDR3 extends over 15 amino acids. The CDR3 protein is CASSEGLAVQETQYF. CDR3 in DNA: TGTGCCAGCAGCGAGGGACTAGCTGTCCAAGAGACCCAGTACTTC.

This clonotype was picked up a small number of times. V usage is TRBV27 and J usage is TRBJ1-1; tentative D call: TRBD1 (5 bases). The length of the CDR3 is 13 residues. CDR1 MNHEY and CDR2 SMNVEV come from the germline V gene (reference sequence). Trimming shortened V by 6 bases and J by 0 bases, and 8 bases separated the two germline ends. CDR3 sequence reads: CASRGPMNTEAFF. CDR3 in DNA: TGTGCCAGCAGGGGGCCTATGAACACTGAAGCTTTCTTT.

This sequence joins TRBV12-3 or TRBV12-4 and TRBJ1-2; 7 bases are shared with TRBD1. The CDR3 sequence is 14 residues long. V was pared by 5 bases and J by 9 bases, with 12 bases of the junction left unmatched. The CDR3 sequence: CASSPGDSSSSYTF. The CDR3 region has the DNA TGTGCCAGCAGTCCAGGGGACAGCTCCTCAAGCTACACCTTC.

In this sample, this clonotype turned up a few times. This rearrangement joins TRBV5-1 to TRBJ2-7; 15 nucleotides agree with TRBD2. V was pared by 7 bases and J by 5 bases, with 7 bases of the junction left unmatched. The CDR3 loop spans 15 amino acids. Germline V gene sequence: CDR1 SGHRS, CDR2 YFSETQ. CDR3 in DNA: TGCGCCAGCGGACTAGCGGGGGGGCCGGTAGACGAGCAGTACTTC. Amino acid sequence: CASGLAGGPVDEQYF.

This chain links TRBV20-1 with TRBJ2-7, with D possibly TRBD2 on 5 matching bases. The germline V and J ends were trimmed by 4 bases and 2 bases, with 9 bases remaining between them. Germline loops: CDR1 DFQATT, CDR2 SNEGSKA (reference sequence). This CDR3 has 12 amino acids. Here the CDR3 DNA reads TGCAGTGCTACCCTCGGGGCCTACGAGCAGTACTTC. Its translation is CSATLGAYEQYF.

This rearrangement joins TRBV27 to TRBJ2-7; TRBD2 might be the D (7 bases). The last part of the DNA fits TRBJ2-1 better; the J call may be wrong. The CDR3 runs to 15 residues. The germline CDR1 and CDR2 sequences are MNHEY and SMNVEV (reference sequence). This CDR3 is CASSPSRGAVDEQFF. The CDR3 DNA reads TGTGCCAGCAGTCCCAGCCGGGGGGCCGTAGATGAGCAGTTCTTC.

This clonotype was counted only a few times. V and J are TRBV20-1 and TRBJ2-5, with D unclear. V lost 6 bases and J lost 2, with 13 bases in between. The CDR3 sequence is 13 residues long. The germline CDR1 and CDR2 sequences are DFQATT and SNEGSKA (reference sequence). CDR3 DNA sequence: TGCAGTGCCTCCCTACCTGGTCAAGAGACCCAGTACTTC. This sequence encodes CSASLPGQETQYF.

V usage is TRBV5-1 and J usage is TRBJ2-7; D gene unclear. From germline, CDR1 is SGHRS and CDR2 YFSETQ. Trimming stripped 0 bases from V and 3 bases from J, with 10 bases between. The CDR3 has 14 amino acids. The CDR3 spells CASSLGPRHYEQYF. The CDR3 DNA follows: TGCGCCAGCAGCTTGGGGCCCCGGCACTACGAGCAGTACTTC.

This chain connects TRBV2 to TRBJ1-2; D unresolved. Between the trimmed V and J ends, which lost 2 bases and 3 bases, there was a span of 10 bases. Germline V gene data show CDR1 as SNHLY and CDR2 as FYNNEI. The CDR3 has 14 amino acids. CDR3 DNA: TGTGCCAGCAGTGAATTGGAGGATGACTATGGCTACACCTTC. Residues: CASSELEDDYGYTF.

J is TRBJ2-7 and V is TRBV9; 7 bases line up with TRBD2. Germline-derived CDR1 and CDR2 are SGDLS and YYNGEE. The junction had 5 bases not matched to a gene; V was cut back by 0 bases and J by 2 bases. This CDR3 is 15 amino acids long. The CDR3 spells CASSVGAGETYEQYF. CDR3 sequence (DNA): TGTGCCAGCAGCGTAGGGGCGGGGGAAACCTACGAGCAGTACTTC.

The CDR3 is CASSSGDRWGEAFF. The CDR3 nucleotides are TGTGCCAGCAGTTCCGGCGACAGGTGGGGTGAAGCTTTCTTT. The chain combines TRBV27 with TRBJ1-1; the D gene is possibly TRBD1 (6 bases). The CDR3 has 14 residues. V lost 4 bases, J lost 7 bases, and 16 bases lay in between. Germline CDR1 is MNHEY and CDR2 is SMNVEV (reference sequence).

The chain couples TRBV7-9 to TRBJ2-7; possibly TRBD1 or TRBD2 for D (5 bases each). Trimming took 6 bases from V and 3 from J, leaving 12 bases between them. CDR1 SEHNR and CDR2 FQNEAQ come from the germline V gene (reference sequence). This CDR3 has 13 amino acids. DNA of the CDR3: TGTGCCAGCAGTAATGGGGGTTTCTACGAGCAGTACTTC. Protein product: CASSNGGFYEQYF.

The chain carries TRBV28 and TRBJ2-5; D is ambiguous. Trimming removed 4 bases at V and 0 bases at J, with 9 bases between. The germline CDR1 and CDR2 sequences are MDHEN and SYDVKM. The CDR3 covers 14 residues. In nucleotides, the CDR3 is TGTGCCAGCAGTTCGCCGGGCGACCAAGAGACCCAGTACTTC. It codes for CASSSPGDQETQYF.